This T cell receptor beta chain was found in a study of T-cell reconstitution after alpha-beta-depleted transplantation in children (dated by TCRdb to about 2016). About the full investigation: Using TCR repertoire profiling, the study quantitatively followed how T-cell immune reconstitution unfolded in children after TCRalphabeta/CD19-depleted allogeneic hematopoietic cell transplantation. Beyond this particular receptor, the publication reports: The apparently early recovery of alphabetaT-cell counts about two months after transplant reportedly depended on only several hundred rapidly expanded clones that came from non-depleted graft cells. Over subsequent months, a decline in hyperexpanded clone frequencies was noted, and after one year, T-cell counts and TCRbeta diversity were mostly ascribed to newly produced T cells. In some patients, high TCRbeta diversity at day 60 was attributed to recipient T cells and intrathymic progenitors that had survived conditioning.

Read against the paper, the sample's treatment or condition label means: allogeneic hematopoietic cell transplantation with graft depleted of TCRalphabeta T cells and CD19 B cells. The children who served as transplant recipients had been given grafts of TCRalphabeta/CD19-depleted allogeneic hematopoietic cells. The CDR3 has 18 amino acids, counting the end cysteine and phenylalanine. Just the 54-base CDR3 DNA is kept, in frame starting at base 1. From the germline V gene, CDR1 is MNHEY and CDR2 is SVGAGI. Deletion took 1 base off V and 3 bases off J, with a span of 19 bases between the germline ends. Libraries were made using PCR. The sample was run on an Illumina HiSeq 2500. TCR libraries were prepared with molecular barcoding, using unique molecular identifiers to normalize TCRbeta repertoire quantification. TCRdb applied fastp at Q25 and MiXCR to the public reads, then kept only in-frame beta chains. CDR3 protein sequences are deduplicated, and each keeps its most common genes and DNA. The sample has a few hundred thousand distinct CDR3 sequences on record, over 20% of them singletons. The ten largest make up approximately 11% of the sample.

About this clonotype: Its antigen remains unidentified. No much larger clone exists at a distance of one base, and base qualities are not known.

The sequences come from PBMCs, mostly from graft donor cells, collected 180 days after TCRalphabeta/CD19-depleted stem cell transplant. The TCR was taken from a male patient under 18 who had a stem cell transplant for acute lymphoblastic leukemia, so the T cells may come from the graft donor. The V gene is TRBV6-5 and the J gene is TRBJ2-4; a tentative D call is TRBD2 (6 bases match). The sequenced DNA is TGTGCCAGCAGTTACTTCCAAAATGCGGGGCGTGTCAAAAACATTCAGTACTTC. Translated, it reads CASSYFQNAGRVKNIQYF.